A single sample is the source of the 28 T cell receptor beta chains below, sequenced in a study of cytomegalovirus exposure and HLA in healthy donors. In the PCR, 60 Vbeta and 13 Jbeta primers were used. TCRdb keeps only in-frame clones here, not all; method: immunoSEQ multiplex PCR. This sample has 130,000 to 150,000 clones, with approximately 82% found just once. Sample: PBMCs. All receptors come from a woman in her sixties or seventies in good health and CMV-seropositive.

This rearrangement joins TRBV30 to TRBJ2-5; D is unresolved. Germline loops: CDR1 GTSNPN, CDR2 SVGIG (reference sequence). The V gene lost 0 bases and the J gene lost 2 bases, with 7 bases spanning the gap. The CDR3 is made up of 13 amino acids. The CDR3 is CAWSVGRQETQYF. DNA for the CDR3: TGTGCCTGGAGTGTGGGCAGACAAGAGACCCAGTACTTC.

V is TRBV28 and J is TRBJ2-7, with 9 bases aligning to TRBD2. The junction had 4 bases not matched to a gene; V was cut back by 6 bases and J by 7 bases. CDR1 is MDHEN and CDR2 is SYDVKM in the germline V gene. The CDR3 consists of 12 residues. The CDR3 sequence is CASRPLAGEQYF. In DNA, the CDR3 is TGTGCCAGCAGACCCCTAGCGGGGGAGCAGTACTTC.

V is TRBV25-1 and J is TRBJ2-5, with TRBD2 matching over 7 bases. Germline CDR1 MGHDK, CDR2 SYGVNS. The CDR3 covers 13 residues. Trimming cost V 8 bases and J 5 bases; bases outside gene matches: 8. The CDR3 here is CASGAGVGETQYF. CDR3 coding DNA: TGTGCCAGCGGCGCGGGGGTAGGCGAGACCCAGTACTTC.

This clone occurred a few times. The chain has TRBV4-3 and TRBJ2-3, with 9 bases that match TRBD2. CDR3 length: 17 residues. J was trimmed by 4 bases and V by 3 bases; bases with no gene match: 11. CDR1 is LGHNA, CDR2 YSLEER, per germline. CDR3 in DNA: TGCGCCAGCAGCCAGGACATCTCTAGCGGGATGGCAGATACGCAGTATTTT. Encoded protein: CASSQDISSGMADTQYF.

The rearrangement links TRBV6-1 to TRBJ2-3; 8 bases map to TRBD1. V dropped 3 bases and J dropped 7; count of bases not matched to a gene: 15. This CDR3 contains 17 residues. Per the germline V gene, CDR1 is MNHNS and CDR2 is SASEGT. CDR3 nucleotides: TGTGCCAGCAGTGACTGGAGGGACAGGCGGACGTTCAATACGCAGTATTTT. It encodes CASSDWRDRRTFNTQYF.

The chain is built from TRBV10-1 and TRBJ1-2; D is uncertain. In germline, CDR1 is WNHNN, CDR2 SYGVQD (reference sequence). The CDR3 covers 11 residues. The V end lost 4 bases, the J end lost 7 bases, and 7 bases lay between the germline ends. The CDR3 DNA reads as TGCGCCAGCAGTGCGGAGGGTGGCTACACCTTC. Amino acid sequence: CASSAEGGYTF.

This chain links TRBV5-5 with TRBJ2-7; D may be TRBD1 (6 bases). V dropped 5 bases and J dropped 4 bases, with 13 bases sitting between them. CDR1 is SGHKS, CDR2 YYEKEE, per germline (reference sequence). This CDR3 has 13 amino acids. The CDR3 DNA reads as TGTGCCAGCAGGCCGACAGGCTCTTACGAGCAGTACTTC. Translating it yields CASRPTGSYEQYF.

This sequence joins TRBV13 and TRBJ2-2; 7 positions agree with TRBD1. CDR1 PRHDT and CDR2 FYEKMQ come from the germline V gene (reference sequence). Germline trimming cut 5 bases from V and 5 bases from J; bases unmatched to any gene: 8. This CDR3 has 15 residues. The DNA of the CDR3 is TGTGCCAGCAGCGAAGACAGGGAGTATACCGGGGAGCTGTTTTTT. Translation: CASSEDREYTGELFF.

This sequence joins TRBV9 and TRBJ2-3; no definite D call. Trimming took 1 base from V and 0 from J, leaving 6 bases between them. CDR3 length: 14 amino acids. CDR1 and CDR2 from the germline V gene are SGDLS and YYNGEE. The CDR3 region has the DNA TGTGCCAGCAGCGTAACTGCTAGCACAGATACGCAGTATTTT. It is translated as CASSVTASTDTQYF.

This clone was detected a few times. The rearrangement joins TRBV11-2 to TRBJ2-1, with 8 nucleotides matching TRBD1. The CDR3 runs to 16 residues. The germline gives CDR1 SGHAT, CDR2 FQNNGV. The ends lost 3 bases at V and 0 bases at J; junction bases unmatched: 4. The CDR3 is CASSFAGQGSYNEQFF. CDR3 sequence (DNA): TGTGCCAGCAGCTTCGCCGGACAGGGCTCCTACAATGAGCAGTTCTTC.

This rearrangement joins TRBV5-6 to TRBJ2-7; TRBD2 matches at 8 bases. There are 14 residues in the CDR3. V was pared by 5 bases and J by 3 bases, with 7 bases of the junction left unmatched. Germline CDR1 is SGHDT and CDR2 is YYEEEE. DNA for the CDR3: TGTGCCAGCAGTAAGCCGGGACTAGTCTACGAGCAGTACTTC. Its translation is CASSKPGLVYEQYF.

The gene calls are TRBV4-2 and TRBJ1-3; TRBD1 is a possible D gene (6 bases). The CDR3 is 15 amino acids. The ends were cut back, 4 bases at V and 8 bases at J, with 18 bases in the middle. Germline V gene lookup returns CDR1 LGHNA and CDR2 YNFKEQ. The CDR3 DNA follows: TGTGCCAGCAGCCCGTGGACAGCCGTGGAGGACACCATATATTTT. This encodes CASSPWTAVEDTIYF.

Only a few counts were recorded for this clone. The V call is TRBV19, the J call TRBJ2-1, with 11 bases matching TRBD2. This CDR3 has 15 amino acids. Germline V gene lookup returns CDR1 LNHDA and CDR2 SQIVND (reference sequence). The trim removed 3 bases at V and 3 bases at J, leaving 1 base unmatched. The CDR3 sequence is CASSMGLAVYNEQFF. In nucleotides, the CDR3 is TGTGCCAGTAGTATGGGACTAGCGGTCTACAATGAGCAGTTCTTC. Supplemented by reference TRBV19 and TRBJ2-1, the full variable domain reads DGGITQSPKYLFRKEGQNVTLSCEQNLNHDAMYWYRQDPGQGLRLIYYSQIVNDFQKGDIAEGYSVSREKKESFPLTVTSAQKNPTAFYLCASSMGLAVYNEQFFGPGTRLTVL.

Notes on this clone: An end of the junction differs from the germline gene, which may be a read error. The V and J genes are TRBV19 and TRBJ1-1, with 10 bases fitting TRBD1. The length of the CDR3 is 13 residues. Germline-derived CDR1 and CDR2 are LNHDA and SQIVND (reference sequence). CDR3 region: CARSKTGGGEAFF. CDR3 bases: TGTGCCAGGAGTAAGACAGGGGGCGGTGAAGCTTTCTTT.

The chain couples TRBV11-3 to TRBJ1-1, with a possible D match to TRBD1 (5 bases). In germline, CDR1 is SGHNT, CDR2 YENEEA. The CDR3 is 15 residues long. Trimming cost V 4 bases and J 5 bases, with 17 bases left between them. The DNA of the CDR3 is TGTGCCAGCAGCTCGGTAGGTGGGGGGAGGACTGAAGCTTTCTTT. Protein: CASSSVGGGRTEAFF. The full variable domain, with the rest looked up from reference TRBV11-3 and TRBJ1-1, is EAGVVQSPRYKIIEKKQPVAFWCNPISGHNTLYWYLQNLGQGPELLIRYENEEAVDDSQLPKDRFSAERLKGVDSTLKIQPAELGDSAVYLCASSSVGGGRTEAFFGQGTRLTVV.

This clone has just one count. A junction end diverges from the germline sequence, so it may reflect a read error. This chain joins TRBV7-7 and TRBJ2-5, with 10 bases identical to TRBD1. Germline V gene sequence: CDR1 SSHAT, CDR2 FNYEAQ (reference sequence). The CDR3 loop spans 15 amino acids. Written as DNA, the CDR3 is TGTGCTAGCAGCGAGAGGGACAGGGGTGTCGAGACCCAGTACTTC. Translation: CASSERDRGVETQYF.

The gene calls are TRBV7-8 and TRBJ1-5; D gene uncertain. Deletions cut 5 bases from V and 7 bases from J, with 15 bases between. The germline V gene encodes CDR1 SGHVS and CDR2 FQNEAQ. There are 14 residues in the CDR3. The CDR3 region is CASSPGGKDQPQHF. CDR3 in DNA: TGTGCCAGCAGCCCTGGAGGGAAGGACCAGCCCCAGCATTTT.

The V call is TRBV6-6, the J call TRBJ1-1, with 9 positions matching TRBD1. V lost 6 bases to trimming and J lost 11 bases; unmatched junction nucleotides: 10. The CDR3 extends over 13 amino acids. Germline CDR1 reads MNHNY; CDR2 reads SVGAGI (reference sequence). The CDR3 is CASRKGQGGWAFF. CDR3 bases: TGTGCCAGCAGGAAGGGACAGGGCGGATGGGCTTTCTTT.

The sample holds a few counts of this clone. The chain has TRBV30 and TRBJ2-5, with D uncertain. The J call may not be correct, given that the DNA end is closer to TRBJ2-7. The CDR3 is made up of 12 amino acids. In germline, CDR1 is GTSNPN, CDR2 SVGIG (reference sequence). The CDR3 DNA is TGTGCCTGGAGTGTTTTCCGATACGAGCAGTACTTC. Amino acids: CAWSVFRYEQYF.

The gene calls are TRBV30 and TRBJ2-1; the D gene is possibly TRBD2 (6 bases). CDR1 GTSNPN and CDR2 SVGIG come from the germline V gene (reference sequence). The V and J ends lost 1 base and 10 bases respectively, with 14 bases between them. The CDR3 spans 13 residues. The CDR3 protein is CAWSARLSGEQFF. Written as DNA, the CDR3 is TGTGCCTGGAGTGCCCGCCTTAGCGGAGAGCAGTTCTTC.

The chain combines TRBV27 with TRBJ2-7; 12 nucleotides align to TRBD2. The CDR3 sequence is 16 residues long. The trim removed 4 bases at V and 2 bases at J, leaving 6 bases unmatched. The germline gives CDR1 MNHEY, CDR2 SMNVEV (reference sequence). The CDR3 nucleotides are TGTGCCAGCAGTTACGAAGGACTAGCGGGAACCTACGAGCAGTACTTC. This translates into CASSYEGLAGTYEQYF.

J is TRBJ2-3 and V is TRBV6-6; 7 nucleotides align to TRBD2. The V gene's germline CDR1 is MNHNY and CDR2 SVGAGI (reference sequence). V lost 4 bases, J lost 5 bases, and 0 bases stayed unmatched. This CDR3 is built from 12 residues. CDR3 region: CASSLAGDTQYF. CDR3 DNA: TGTGCCAGCAGTTTAGCGGGAGATACGCAGTATTTT.

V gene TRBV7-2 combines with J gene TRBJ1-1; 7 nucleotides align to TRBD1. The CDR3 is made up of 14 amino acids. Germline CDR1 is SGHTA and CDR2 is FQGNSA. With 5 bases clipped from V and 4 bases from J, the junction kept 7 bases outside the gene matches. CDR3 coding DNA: TGTGCCAGCAGCCGATGGACAGGCTCCACTGAAGCTTTCTTT. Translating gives CASSRWTGSTEAFF.

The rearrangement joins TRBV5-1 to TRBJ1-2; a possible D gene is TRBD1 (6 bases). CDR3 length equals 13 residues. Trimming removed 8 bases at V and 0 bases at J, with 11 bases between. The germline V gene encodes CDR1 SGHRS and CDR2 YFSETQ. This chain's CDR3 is CASGQTTNYGYTF. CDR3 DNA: TGCGCCAGTGGACAGACTACTAACTATGGCTACACCTTC.

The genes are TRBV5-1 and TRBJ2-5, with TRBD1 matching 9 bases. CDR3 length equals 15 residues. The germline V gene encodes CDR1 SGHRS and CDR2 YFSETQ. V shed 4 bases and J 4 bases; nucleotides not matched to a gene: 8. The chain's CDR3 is CASSEPGQGGETQYF. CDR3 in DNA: TGCGCCAGCAGCGAACCGGGACAGGGTGGAGAGACCCAGTACTTC.

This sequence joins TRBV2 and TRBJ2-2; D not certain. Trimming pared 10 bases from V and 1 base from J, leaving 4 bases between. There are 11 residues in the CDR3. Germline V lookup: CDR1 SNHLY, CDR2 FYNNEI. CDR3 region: CAKQNTGELFF. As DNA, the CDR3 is TGTGCCAAACAGAACACCGGGGAGCTGTTTTTT.

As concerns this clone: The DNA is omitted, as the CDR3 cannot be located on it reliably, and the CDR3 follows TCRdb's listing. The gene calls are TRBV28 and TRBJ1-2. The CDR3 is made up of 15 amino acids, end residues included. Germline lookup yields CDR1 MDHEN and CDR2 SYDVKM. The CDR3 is CASSTSRGGALGYTF.

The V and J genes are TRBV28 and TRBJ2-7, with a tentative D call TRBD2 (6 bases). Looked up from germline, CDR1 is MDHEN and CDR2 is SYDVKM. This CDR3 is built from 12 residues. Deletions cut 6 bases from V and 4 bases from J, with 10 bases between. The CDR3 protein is CASSLGGYEQYF. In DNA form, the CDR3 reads TGTGCCAGCAGCCTGGGGGGTTACGAGCAGTACTTC.